Presented here are 29 T cell receptor beta chains from one specimen sequenced in a study of response to subunit inactivated influenza vaccine. TCRdb reanalysed the RT-PCR reads using MiXCR and keeps one entry per CDR3 protein. Counted here are roughly 620,000 distinct CDR3 sequences, about 10% occurring once; the ten biggest clones make up around 10%. These data were likewise used in another study, on T cells expressing NK-cell markers. As that study records: As the method of synthesis, 5'RACE template switching with UMIs yielded TCR beta cDNA.

The material was PBMCs from blood, obtained on the day of vaccination. The receptors shown here come from a man aged 45 to 65 who received an inactivated influenza vaccine.

This clonotype has just a few counts. V is TRBV15 and J is TRBJ2-2; the match to TRBD1 covers 7 bases. The CDR3 extends over 16 amino acids. In germline, CDR1 is LNHNV, CDR2 YYDKDF (reference sequence). J lost 2 bases, V lost 3 bases, and 6 bases had no gene match. The CDR3 DNA is TGTGCCACCAGCAGGAGGGACAGCTCAAACACCGGGGAGCTGTTTTTT. Protein sequence: CATSRRDSSNTGELFF.

As regards this clonotype: This could be a read error, since a much larger clone is one nucleotide away. The chain employs TRBV10-3 and TRBJ2-2; D is possibly TRBD2 (6 bases). The CDR3 is 14 residues long. The V end was cut by 5 bases, the J end by 4 bases, with 11 bases between. CDR1 and CDR2 from the germline V gene are ENHRY and SYGVKD. CDR3 in amino acids: CAISSGRTTGELFF. Written as DNA, the CDR3 is TGTGCCATCAGTAGCGGGCGGACCACCGGGGAGCTGTTTTTT.

J is TRBJ2-7 and V is TRBV3-1; no reliable D call. The CDR3 totals 13 residues. CDR1 is LGHDT, CDR2 YNNKEL, per germline (reference sequence). Trimming cost V 1 base and J 7 bases, with 11 bases left between them. In DNA form, the CDR3 reads TGTGCCAGCAGCCAAGGAGAAGGTACGGAGCAGTACTTC. Translation: CASSQGEGTEQYF.

J is TRBJ1-1 and V is TRBV3-1; D ambiguous. Germline values: CDR1 LGHDT, CDR2 YNNKEL (reference sequence). V lost 6 bases to trimming and J lost 0 bases, with 11 bases between them. This CDR3 has 14 amino acids. The CDR3 bases are TGTGCCAGCAGTCGGGCCGGCATGAACACTGAAGCTTTCTTT. Its protein is CASSRAGMNTEAFF. Based on the CDR3 plus reference TRBV3-1 and TRBJ1-1, the full variable domain is DTAVSQTPKYLVTQMGNDKSIKCEQNLGHDTMYWYKQDSKKFLKIMFSYNNKELIINETVPNRFSPKSPDKAHLNLHINSLELGDSAVYFCASSRAGMNTEAFFGQGTRLTVV.

J is TRBJ2-5 and V is TRBV7-9; 12 bases match TRBD2. J gave up 2 bases and V 7 bases, and 5 bases lay outside the gene matches. This CDR3 comprises 15 residues. Germline lookup yields CDR1 SEHNR and CDR2 FQNEAQ (reference sequence). Here the CDR3 reads CASTLAGGTQETQYF. The CDR3 nucleotides are TGTGCCAGCACTCTAGCGGGGGGGACACAAGAGACCCAGTACTTC.

The chain has TRBV25-1 and TRBJ2-7; D not certain. This CDR3 spans 14 amino acids. The germline V gene encodes CDR1 MGHDK and CDR2 SYGVNS. V was pared by 2 bases and J by 3 bases, with 11 bases between. The CDR3 loop reads CASSELGRNYEQYF. Here the CDR3 DNA reads TGTGCCAGCAGTGAACTTGGCAGGAACTACGAGCAGTACTTC.

This clonotype occurred a few times. The V call is TRBV6-1, the J call TRBJ2-5, with D perhaps matching TRBD1 (6 bases). Trimming stripped 2 bases from V and 5 bases from J, with 18 bases between. The CDR3 extends over 16 amino acids. Germline values: CDR1 MNHNS, CDR2 SASEGT. CDR3 DNA sequence: TGTGCCAGCAGTGAATTCGTCTTGGACAGTTCGGAGACCCAGTACTTC. Amino acid sequence: CASSEFVLDSSETQYF.

This clonotype has ten or more counts. The chain couples TRBV7-9 to TRBJ1-4; TRBD1 matches 10 bases. Trimming took 7 bases from V and 6 from J; bases not matched to a gene: 5. Germline-derived CDR1 and CDR2 are SEHNR and FQNEAQ (reference sequence). This CDR3 has 14 amino acids. Here the CDR3 DNA reads TGTGCCAGCAATGGTGGGACAGGGGATGAAAAACTGTTTTTT. Its translation: CASNGGTGDEKLFF.

In nucleotides, the CDR3 is TGCAGTGCTGGACTAGCGGGAGGTGGTTACGAGCAGTACTTC. Translation gives CSAGLAGGGYEQYF. The V and J genes are TRBV20-1 and TRBJ2-7; 14 bases align to TRBD2. Trimming at V came to 5 bases and at J to 4 bases, leaving 4 bases not matched to a gene. The CDR3 length is 14 residues. CDR1 and CDR2 (germline): DFQATT, SNEGSKA (reference sequence).

This clonotype was counted a few times. The V call is TRBV27, the J call TRBJ1-2, with D perhaps TRBD1 (5 bases). Germline loops: CDR1 MNHEY, CDR2 SMNVEV (reference sequence). V lost 5 bases and J lost 7, with 17 bases in between. The length of the CDR3 is 14 residues. CDR3 residues: CASSAGRTSRGYTF. CDR3 sequence (DNA): TGTGCCAGCAGTGCGGGACGTACCTCTCGTGGCTACACCTTC.

V gene TRBV7-2 combines with J gene TRBJ2-7, with 15 bases identical to TRBD2. CDR3 size: 16 residues. The junction had 5 bases not matched to a gene; V was cut back by 4 bases and J by 4 bases. The germline CDR1 and CDR2 sequences are SGHTA and FQGNSA. CDR3 amino acids: CASSSGTSGRWYEQYF. DNA of the CDR3: TGTGCCAGCAGCTCCGGGACTAGCGGGAGGTGGTACGAGCAGTACTTC.

This clonotype was seen more than once but under ten times. The V call is TRBV21-1, the J call TRBJ2-1. TRBV21-1 is deemed a pseudogene. The length of the CDR3 is 10 residues. The CDR3 DNA reads TGTGCCAGCAGCAAACGCGCTAACTTCTTC. This translates into CASSKRANFF.

The genes are TRBV7-9 and TRBJ2-7; D is perhaps TRBD1 or TRBD2 (6 bases each). Trimming left V 1 base short and J 2 bases short, with 15 bases between. This CDR3 region has 16 residues. Germline V gene lookup returns CDR1 SEHNR and CDR2 FQNEAQ (reference sequence). CDR3 sequence reads: CASSLGEGGPPYEQYF. CDR3 sequence (DNA): TGTGCCAGCAGCTTAGGAGAGGGGGGCCCTCCCTACGAGCAGTACTTC. Full variable domain (rest looked up from reference TRBV7-9 and TRBJ2-7): DTGVSQNPRHKITKRGQNVTFRCDPISEHNRLYWYRQTLGQGPEFLTYFQNEAQLEKSRLLSDRFSAERPKGSFSTLEIQRTEQGDSAMYLCASSLGEGGPPYEQYFGPGTRLTVT.

This clonotype was counted a few times. This rearrangement joins TRBV28 to TRBJ2-7, with unresolved D. This CDR3 is 12 amino acids long. The germline V and J ends were trimmed by 3 bases and 4 bases, with 7 bases remaining between them. The germline V gene has CDR1 MDHEN and CDR2 SYDVKM. CDR3 loop: CASSFLNYEQYF. CDR3 coding DNA: TGTGCCAGCAGTTTTCTCAATTACGAGCAGTACTTC. Supplemented by reference TRBV28 and TRBJ2-7, the full variable domain reads DVKVTQSSRYLVKRTGEKVFLECVQDMDHENMFWYRQDPGLGLRLIYFSYDVKMKEKGDIPEGYSVSREKKERFSLILESASTNQTSMYLCASSFLNYEQYFGPGTRLTVT.

This clonotype has just a few counts. The genes are TRBV5-1 and TRBJ2-2; D is ambiguous. Germline CDR1 and CDR2: SGHRS and YFSETQ. This CDR3 has 14 amino acids. V dropped 0 bases and J dropped 2 bases, with 5 bases sitting between them. The CDR3 DNA sequence: TGCGCCAGCAGCTTGGAGTATAACACCGGGGAGCTGTTTTTT. Its protein product is CASSLEYNTGELFF. Full variable domain (rest looked up from reference TRBV5-1 and TRBJ2-2): KAGVTQTPRYLIKTRGQQVTLSCSPISGHRSVSWYQQTPGQGLQFLFEYFSETQRNKGNFPGRFSGRQFSNSRSEMNVSTLELGDSALYLCASSLEYNTGELFFGEGSRLTVL.

This clonotype was seen a handful of times. The J gene is TRBJ2-3, the V gene TRBV6-2 or TRBV6-3, with 15 bases lining up with TRBD2. V dropped 7 bases and J dropped 9; count of bases not matched to a gene: 11. The CDR3 spans 16 residues. Germline lookup yields CDR1 MNHEY and CDR2 SVGEGT. The DNA for the CDR3 is TGTGCCAGCACCGAGGCGGGGACTAGCGGGAGGAGGACGCAGTATTTT. Encoded protein: CASTEAGTSGRRTQYF.

This clonotype was found a few times. The gene calls are TRBV29-1 and TRBJ2-3; D is ambiguous. Germline V lookup: CDR1 SQVTM, CDR2 ANQGSEA. With 7 bases removed from V and 6 bases from J, the gap between germline ends came to 11 bases. The CDR3 runs 11 residues. The CDR3 is CSAAGVDTQYF. The CDR3, as DNA: TGCAGCGCGGCAGGTGTGGATACGCAGTATTTT.

The J gene is TRBJ2-5, the V gene TRBV4-2; 7 positions agree with TRBD1. Trimming cost V 0 bases and J 2 bases; bases outside gene matches: 9. The CDR3 runs 17 residues. In germline, CDR1 is LGHNA, CDR2 YNFKEQ. The CDR3 sequence is CASSQDWTGAIQETQYF. The CDR3 nucleotides are TGTGCCAGCAGCCAAGATTGGACAGGAGCGATTCAAGAGACCCAGTACTTC.

The gene calls are TRBV5-6 and TRBJ2-1; D is unclear. The V gene lost 3 bases and the J gene lost 0 bases, with 7 bases spanning the gap. From germline, CDR1 is SGHDT and CDR2 YYEEEE. CDR3 length: 14 amino acids. The CDR3 nucleotides read TGTGCCAGCAGCTCCACCCCCTCCTACAATGAGCAGTTCTTC. It is translated as CASSSTPSYNEQFF.

This clonotype was seen a handful of times. V is TRBV24-1 and J is TRBJ2-7, with TRBD2 as a possible D gene (6 bases). V was clipped by 7 bases and J by 3 bases, with 15 bases between them. Germline V gene lookup returns CDR1 KGHDR and CDR2 SFDVKD. This CDR3 contains 14 residues. The CDR3 DNA sequence: TGTGCCACCAGGTGGTCGCGCGGGGACTACGAGCAGTACTTC. Translated, it gives CATRWSRGDYEQYF.

This clonotype appeared a few times. The chain uses TRBV5-1 and TRBJ2-3, with D possibly matching TRBD2 (6 bases). The germline gives CDR1 SGHRS, CDR2 YFSETQ. V was cut by 4 bases and J by 4 bases, with 13 bases left in between. The CDR3 is 14 residues long. The CDR3 nucleotides read TGCGCCAGCAGCACCGGGAGAATGGCAGATACGCAGTATTTT. Translation gives CASSTGRMADTQYF.

The genes are TRBV12-3 or TRBV12-4 and TRBJ2-2; D is unclear. The CDR3 totals 15 residues. V lost 3 bases and J 3 bases, leaving 11 bases between the germline ends. CDR3 nucleotide sequence: TGTGCCAGCAGTTTGGTCGCTGTCTACACCGGGGAGCTGTTTTTT. It specifies CASSLVAVYTGELFF.

This clonotype was recorded a few times. The chain uses TRBV4-2 and TRBJ1-5; the match to TRBD1 covers 9 bases. This CDR3 is built from 15 residues. J gave up 6 bases and V 0 bases, and 3 bases lay outside the gene matches. CDR1 and CDR2 from the germline V gene are LGHNA and YNFKEQ. For the CDR3, the DNA is TGTGCCAGCAGCCAAGATGGGACAGGGAGTCAGCCCCAGCATTTT. This encodes CASSQDGTGSQPQHF.

In this sample, this clonotype turned up a few times. The J gene is TRBJ2-1, the V gene TRBV28; 8 nucleotides align to TRBD2. The germline V gene has CDR1 MDHEN and CDR2 SYDVKM. The length of the CDR3 is 16 residues. The junction had 8 bases not matched to a gene; V was cut back by 5 bases and J by 2 bases. CDR3 coding DNA: TGTGCCAGCAGTCCCTTTCTAGCGGGCCCCTACAATGAGCAGTTCTTC. It translates to CASSPFLAGPYNEQFF. The full variable domain, completed using reference TRBV28 and TRBJ2-1, is DVKVTQSSRYLVKRTGEKVFLECVQDMDHENMFWYRQDPGLGLRLIYFSYDVKMKEKGDIPEGYSVSREKKERFSLILESASTNQTSMYLCASSPFLAGPYNEQFFGPGTRLTVL.

This clonotype came up a few times. The chain combines TRBV5-1 with TRBJ2-1; 10 nucleotides align to TRBD2. Germline V CDR1 and CDR2: SGHRS, YFSETQ. V was clipped by 0 bases and J by 9 bases; unmatched bases: 6. The length of the CDR3 is 15 residues. CDR3 amino acids: CASSLVGTSDGEQFF. The CDR3 DNA sequence: TGCGCCAGCAGCTTGGTAGGGACTAGCGATGGTGAGCAGTTCTTC. Complete variable domain (other parts from reference TRBV5-1 and TRBJ2-1): KAGVTQTPRYLIKTRGQQVTLSCSPISGHRSVSWYQQTPGQGLQFLFEYFSETQRNKGNFPGRFSGRQFSNSRSEMNVSTLELGDSALYLCASSLVGTSDGEQFFGPGTRLTVL.

The chain joins TRBV7-6 to TRBJ1-1, with 7 bases fitting TRBD1. J gave up 4 bases and V 1 base, and 9 bases lay outside the gene matches. The CDR3 spans 16 residues. CDR1 is SGHVS and CDR2 is FNYEAQ in the germline V gene. The DNA of the CDR3 is TGTGCCAGCAGCTTAGGAAGGAACAGGGGAGGCACTGAAGCTTTCTTT. Translating it yields CASSLGRNRGGTEAFF.

The J gene is TRBJ2-1, the V gene TRBV4-1; 12 bases align to TRBD2. V gave up 1 base and J gave up 0 bases; unmatched junction bases: 10. The germline V gene encodes CDR1 MGHRA and CDR2 YSYEKL. The CDR3 is 20 amino acids. Here the CDR3 DNA reads TGCGCCAGCAGCCAAGGGACTAGCGGGGTACTGATTAGCTCCTACAATGAGCAGTTCTTC. Its protein is CASSQGTSGVLISSYNEQFF.

J is TRBJ2-7 and V is TRBV7-9; 13 bases fit TRBD2. This CDR3 has 16 amino acids. V shed 5 bases and J 0 bases; nucleotides not matched to a gene: 4. Looked up from germline, CDR1 is SEHNR and CDR2 is FQNEAQ (reference sequence). CDR3 nucleotides: TGTGCCAGCAGCCGACTAGCGGGGGGCGCCTCCTACGAGCAGTACTTC. It is translated as CASSRLAGGASYEQYF.

The V gene is TRBV11-2, the J gene TRBJ2-5; weak D call: TRBD2 (5 bases). The germline V gene has CDR1 SGHAT and CDR2 FQNNGV. The CDR3 loop spans 16 amino acids. Trimming took 5 bases from V and 1 from J, leaving 17 bases between them. This chain's CDR3 is CASSPHDFGGQETQYF. CDR3 bases: TGTGCCAGCAGCCCTCACGACTTCGGAGGCCAAGAGACCCAGTACTTC.